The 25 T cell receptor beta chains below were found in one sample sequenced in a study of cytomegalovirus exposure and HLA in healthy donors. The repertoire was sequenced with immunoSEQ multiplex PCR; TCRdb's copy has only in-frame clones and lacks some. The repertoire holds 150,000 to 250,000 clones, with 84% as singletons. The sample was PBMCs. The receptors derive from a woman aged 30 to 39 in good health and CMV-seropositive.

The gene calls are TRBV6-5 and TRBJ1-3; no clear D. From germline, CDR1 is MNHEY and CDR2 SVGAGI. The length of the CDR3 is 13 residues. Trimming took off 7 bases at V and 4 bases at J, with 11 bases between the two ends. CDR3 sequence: CASTPLLGNTIYF. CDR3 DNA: TGTGCCAGCACTCCCCTCCTGGGAAACACCATATATTTT.

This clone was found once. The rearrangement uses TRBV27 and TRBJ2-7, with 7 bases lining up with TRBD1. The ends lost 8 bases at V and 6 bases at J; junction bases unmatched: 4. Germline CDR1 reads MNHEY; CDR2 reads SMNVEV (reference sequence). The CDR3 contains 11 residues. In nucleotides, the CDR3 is TGTGCCAGCTATGGACAGGCCGAGCAGTACTTC. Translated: CASYGQAEQYF.

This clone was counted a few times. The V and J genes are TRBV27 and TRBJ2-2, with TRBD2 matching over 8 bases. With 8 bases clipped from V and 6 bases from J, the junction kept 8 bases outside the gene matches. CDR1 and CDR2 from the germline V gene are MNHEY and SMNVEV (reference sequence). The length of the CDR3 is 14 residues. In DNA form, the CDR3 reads TGTGCCAGCCAAGGGAGCGGGAGACCCGGGGAGCTGTTTTTT. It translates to CASQGSGRPGELFF.

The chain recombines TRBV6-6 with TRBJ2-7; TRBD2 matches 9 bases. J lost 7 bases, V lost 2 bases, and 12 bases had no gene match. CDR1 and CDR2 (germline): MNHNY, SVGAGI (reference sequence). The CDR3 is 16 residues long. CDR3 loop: CASSYGGEREVLEQYF. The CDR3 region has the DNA TGTGCCAGCAGTTACGGGGGCGAGCGGGAGGTTCTGGAGCAGTACTTC.

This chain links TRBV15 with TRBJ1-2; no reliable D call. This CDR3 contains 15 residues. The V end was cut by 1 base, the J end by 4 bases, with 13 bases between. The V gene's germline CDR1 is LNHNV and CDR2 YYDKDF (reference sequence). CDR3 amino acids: CATSRAAAGGYGYTF. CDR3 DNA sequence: TGTGCCACCAGCAGAGCCGCGGCCGGAGGCTATGGCTACACCTTC.

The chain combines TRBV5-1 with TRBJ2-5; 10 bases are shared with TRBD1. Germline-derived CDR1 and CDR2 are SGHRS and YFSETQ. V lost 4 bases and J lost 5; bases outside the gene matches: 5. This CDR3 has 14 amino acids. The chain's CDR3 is CASSGGQGTETQYF. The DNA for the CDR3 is TGCGCCAGCAGCGGGGGACAGGGGACGGAGACCCAGTACTTC.

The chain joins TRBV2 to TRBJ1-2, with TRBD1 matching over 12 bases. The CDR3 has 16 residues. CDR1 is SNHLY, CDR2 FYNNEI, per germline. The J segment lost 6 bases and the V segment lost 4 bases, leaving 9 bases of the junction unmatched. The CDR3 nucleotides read TGTGCCAGCAGTGGTCTCGGGACAGGGGGCGCCAATGGCTACACCTTC. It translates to CASSGLGTGGANGYTF.

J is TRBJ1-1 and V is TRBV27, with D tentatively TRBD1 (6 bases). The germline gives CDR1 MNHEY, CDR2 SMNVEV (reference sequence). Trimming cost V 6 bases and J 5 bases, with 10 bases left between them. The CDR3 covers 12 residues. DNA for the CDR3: TGTGCCAGCAGACAGGGTAATACTGAAGCTTTCTTT. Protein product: CASRQGNTEAFF.

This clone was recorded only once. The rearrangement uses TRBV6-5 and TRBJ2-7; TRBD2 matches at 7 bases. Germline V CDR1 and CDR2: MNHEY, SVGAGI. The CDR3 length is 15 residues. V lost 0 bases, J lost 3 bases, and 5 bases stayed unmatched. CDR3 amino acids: CASSYSGGRNYEQYF. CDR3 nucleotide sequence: TGTGCCAGCAGTTACTCCGGCGGGAGAAACTACGAGCAGTACTTC.

The CDR3 DNA sequence: TGCAGCGTTGCAGGGCCCAATGAGCAGTTCTTC. Its protein is CSVAGPNEQFF. The chain couples TRBV29-1 to TRBJ2-1, with TRBD1 as a possible D gene (5 bases). Trimming pared 4 bases from V and 6 bases from J, leaving 7 bases between. This CDR3 is built from 11 residues. The V gene's germline CDR1 is SQVTM and CDR2 ANQGSEA.

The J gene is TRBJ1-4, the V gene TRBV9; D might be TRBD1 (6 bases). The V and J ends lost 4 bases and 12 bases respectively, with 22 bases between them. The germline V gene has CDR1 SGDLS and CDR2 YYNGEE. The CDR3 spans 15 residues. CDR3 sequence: CASSPRTGTAGELFF. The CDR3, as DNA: TGTGCCAGCAGCCCCCGTACAGGGACGGCGGGGGAACTGTTTTTT. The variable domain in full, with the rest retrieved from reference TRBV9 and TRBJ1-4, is DSGVTQTPKHLITATGQRVTLRCSPRSGDLSVYWYQQSLDQGLQFLIQYYNGEERAKGNILERFSAQQFPDLHSELNLSSLELGDSALYFCASSPRTGTAGELFFGSGTQLSVL.

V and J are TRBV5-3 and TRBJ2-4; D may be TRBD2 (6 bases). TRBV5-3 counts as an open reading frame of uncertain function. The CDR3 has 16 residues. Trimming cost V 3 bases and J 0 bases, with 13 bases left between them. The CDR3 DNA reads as TGTGCCAGAAGCTGGGGGGTAGGCGTAGCCAAAAACATTCAGTACTTC. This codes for CARSWGVGVAKNIQYF.

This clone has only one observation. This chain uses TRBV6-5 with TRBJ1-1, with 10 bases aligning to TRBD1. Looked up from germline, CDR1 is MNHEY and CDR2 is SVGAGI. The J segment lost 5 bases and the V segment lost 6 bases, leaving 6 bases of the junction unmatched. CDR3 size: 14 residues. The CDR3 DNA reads TGTGCCAGCAGCCGCGGACAGGGGGGGACTGAAGCTTTCTTT. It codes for CASSRGQGGTEAFF.

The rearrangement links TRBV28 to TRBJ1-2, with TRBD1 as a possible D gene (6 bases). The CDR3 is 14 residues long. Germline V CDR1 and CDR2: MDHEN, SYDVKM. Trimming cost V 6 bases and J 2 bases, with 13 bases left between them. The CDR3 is CASRPDSYNYGYTF. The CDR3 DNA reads TGTGCCAGCAGGCCGGACAGCTACAACTATGGCTACACCTTC.

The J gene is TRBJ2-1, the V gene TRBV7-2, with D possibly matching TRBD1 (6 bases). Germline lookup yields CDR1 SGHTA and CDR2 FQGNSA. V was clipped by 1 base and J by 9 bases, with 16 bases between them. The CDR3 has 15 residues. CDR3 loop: CASSLVGQGSGEQFF. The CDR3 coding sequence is TGTGCCAGCAGCTTAGTGGGCCAGGGGTCGGGTGAGCAGTTCTTC.

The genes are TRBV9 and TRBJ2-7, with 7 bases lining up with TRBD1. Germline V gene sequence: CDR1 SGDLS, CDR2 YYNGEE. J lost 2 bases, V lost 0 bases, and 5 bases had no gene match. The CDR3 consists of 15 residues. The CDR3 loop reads CASSVGQGKTYEQYF. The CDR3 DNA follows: TGTGCCAGCAGCGTAGGACAGGGAAAGACCTACGAGCAGTACTTC.

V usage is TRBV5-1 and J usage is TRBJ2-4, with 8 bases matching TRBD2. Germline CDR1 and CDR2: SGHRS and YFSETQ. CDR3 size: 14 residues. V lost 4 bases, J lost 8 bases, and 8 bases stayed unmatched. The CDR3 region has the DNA TGCGCCAGCAGCCCCCAAGAGGGACTAGACATTCAGTACTTC. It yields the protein CASSPQEGLDIQYF.

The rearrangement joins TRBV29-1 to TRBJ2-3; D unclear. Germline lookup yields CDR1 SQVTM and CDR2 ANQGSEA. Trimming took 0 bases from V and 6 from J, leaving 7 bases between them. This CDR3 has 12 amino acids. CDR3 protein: CSVEDYPDTQYF. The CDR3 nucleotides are TGCAGCGTTGAAGACTATCCTGATACGCAGTATTTT.

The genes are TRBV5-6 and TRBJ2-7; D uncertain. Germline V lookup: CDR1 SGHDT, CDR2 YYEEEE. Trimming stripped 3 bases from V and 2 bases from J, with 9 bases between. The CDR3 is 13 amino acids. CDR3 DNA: TGTGCCAGCAGCTCCTCAGCGACCTACGAGCAGTACTTC. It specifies CASSSSATYEQYF.

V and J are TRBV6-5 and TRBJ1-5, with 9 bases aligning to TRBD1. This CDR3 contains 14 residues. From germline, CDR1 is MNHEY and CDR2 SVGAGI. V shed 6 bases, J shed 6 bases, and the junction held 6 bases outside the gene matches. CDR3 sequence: CASRRQGGSQPQHF. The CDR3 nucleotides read TGTGCCAGCAGAAGACAGGGGGGTAGTCAGCCCCAGCATTTT.

CDR3 DNA: TGTGCCAGCAGTACGGACAACAGCTCCTACGAGCAGTACTTC. This gives the protein CASSTDNSSYEQYF. The chain is built from TRBV6-5 and TRBJ2-7; possible D gene TRBD1, 5 bases. CDR1 is MNHEY, CDR2 SVGAGI, per germline. This CDR3 region has 14 residues. V lost 5 bases and J 0 bases, leaving 11 bases between the germline ends.

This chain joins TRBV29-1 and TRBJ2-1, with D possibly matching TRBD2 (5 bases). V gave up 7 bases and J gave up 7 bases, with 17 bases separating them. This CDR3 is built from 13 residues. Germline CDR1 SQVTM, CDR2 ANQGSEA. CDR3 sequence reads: CSEGPGLRNEQFF. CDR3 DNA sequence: TGCAGCGAGGGTCCAGGACTTCGGAATGAGCAGTTCTTC.

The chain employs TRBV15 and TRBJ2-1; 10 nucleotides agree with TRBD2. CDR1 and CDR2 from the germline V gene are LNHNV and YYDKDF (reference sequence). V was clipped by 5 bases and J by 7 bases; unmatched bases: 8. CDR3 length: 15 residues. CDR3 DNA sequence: TGTGCCACCAGCGATCCTAGCGGGAGTTGGAATGAGCAGTTCTTC. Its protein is CATSDPSGSWNEQFF.

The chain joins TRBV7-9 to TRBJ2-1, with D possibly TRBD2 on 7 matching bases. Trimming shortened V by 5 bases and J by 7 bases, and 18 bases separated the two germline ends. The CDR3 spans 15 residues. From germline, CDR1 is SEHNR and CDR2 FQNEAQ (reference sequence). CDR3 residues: CASSVGAGARNEQFF. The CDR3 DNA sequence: TGTGCCAGCAGCGTAGGGGCGGGGGCCAGGAATGAGCAGTTCTTC.

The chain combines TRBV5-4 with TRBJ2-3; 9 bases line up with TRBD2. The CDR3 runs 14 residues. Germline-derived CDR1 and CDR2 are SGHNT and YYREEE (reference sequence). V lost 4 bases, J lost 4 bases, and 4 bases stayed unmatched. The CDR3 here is CASSAGTSPDTQYF. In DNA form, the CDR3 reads TGTGCCAGCAGCGCCGGGACTAGCCCAGATACGCAGTATTTT.